These T cell receptor beta chains were read from a single sample in a study of cytomegalovirus exposure and HLA in healthy donors. Some clones are missing from TCRdb's copy, which holds only in-frame ones; the method was immunoSEQ multiplex PCR. This sample yields tens of thousands of clones, of which approximately 70% are seen a single time; over 13% belongs to the top ten. Sequencing was performed on PBMCs. The receptors were sampled from a woman aged 50 to 60 in good health and CMV-seropositive. CDR3s include the opening cysteine and the closing phenylalanine or tryptophan. A D gene is named only where the DNA matches it firmly. Some rows have no size entry. The others give once, few or many, or a class for an expanded clone.

j_call clone_size d_call v_call cdr3_nt cdr3_aa
TRBJ2-1 few TRBD2 TRBV5-1 TGCGCCAGCAGCTTGTATCGGTCGGGACTAGCCTACAATGAGCAGTTCTTC CASSLYRSGLAYNEQFF
TRBJ2-1 - TRBD1 TRBV5-6 TGTGCCAGCAGGTGGGGACAGCGCGATGAGCAGTTCTTC CASRWGQRDEQFF
TRBJ2-2 few - TRBV7-8 TGTGCCAGCAGCTTCGCCGTTAGGACAGAGAACACCGGGGAGCTGTTTTTT CASSFAVRTENTGELFF
TRBJ1-5 - - TRBV21-1 TGTGCCAGCAGCACCAGGACAATGGCCAATCAGCTCCAGCATTTT CASSTRTMANQLQHF
TRBJ2-6 - - TRBV4-1 TGCGCCAGCAGCCAGCCGACAGCCACTTTGGGGGCCAACGTCCTGACTTTC CASSQPTATLGANVLTF
TRBJ2-7 few - TRBV12-5 TGTGCTAGTGGTTTGGCACGGAGACACGAGCAGTACTTC CASGLARRHEQYF
TRBJ1-1 few - TRBV21-1 TGTGCCAGCAGCATACGGGGATTTTACACTGAAGCTTTCTTT CASSIRGFYTEAFF
TRBJ2-7 - - TRBV30 TGTGCCTGGAGTATAAACTCCGAGCAGTACTTC CAWSINSEQYF
TRBJ1-1 - - TRBV7-2 TGTGCCAGCAGCGGGGACATGAACACTGAAGCTTTCTTT CASSGDMNTEAFF
TRBJ2-3 - TRBD2 TRBV5-5 TGTGCCAGCAGCTTGGCTGGCGGGAGGGCCCTAGATACGCAGTATTTT CASSLAGGRALDTQYF
TRBJ1-5 - - TRBV4-1 TGCGCCAGCAGCCGCACAGTTGGGGCAGAGGTTGGGAGCAATCAGCCCCAGCATTTT CASSRTVGAEVGSNQPQHF
TRBJ1-3 few - TRBV4-2 TGTGCCAGCAGCCAAGATAGGCAGGGCTCTGGAAACACCATATATTTT CASSQDRQGSGNTIYF
TRBJ1-1 - - TRBV5-1 TGCGCCAGCAGCGCGCGGGGGAGCCCTACTTTGAACACTGAGGCTTTCTTT CASSARGSPTLNTEAFF
TRBJ2-1 - TRBD1 TRBV6-5 TGTGCCAGCAGTTACGGGACAGGATCGTATGAGCAGTTCTTC CASSYGTGSYEQFF
TRBJ2-1 few TRBD2 TRBV5-1 TGCGCCAGCAGCTTGGTGCGGGAGGGGTACAATGAGCAGTTCTTC CASSLVREGYNEQFF
TRBJ2-7 - - TRBV11-2 TGTGCCAGCAGCTTAGGGTTGACTAGTTCTTACGAGCAGTACTTC CASSLGLTSSYEQYF
TRBJ2-7 once - TRBV28 TGTGCCAGCATCCCAGGGGTTTTTAGCTCCTACGAGCAGTACTTC CASIPGVFSSYEQYF
TRBJ2-1 - - TRBV6-1 TGTGCCAGCAGTGGACGGGCGGGTACCTACAATGAGCAGTTCTTC CASSGRAGTYNEQFF
TRBJ1-4 - - TRBV19 TGTGCCAGTAGTCGGGGAGAGGGCGGTAATGAAAAACTGTTTTTT CASSRGEGGNEKLFF
TRBJ2-7 few - TRBV29-1 TGCAGCGTTGAAGTTACGGGGGACGAGCAGTACTTC CSVEVTGDEQYF
TRBJ2-7 - TRBD2 TRBV4-1 TGCGCCAGCAGCCAAGTTGATATGGGACTAGCGGGAGAACACGAGCAGTACTTC CASSQVDMGLAGEHEQYF
TRBJ2-3 - - TRBV5-1 TGCGCCAGCAGCTTGCGAGGGGGAGGGCCCTCAGATACGCAGTATTTT CASSLRGGGPSDTQYF
TRBJ2-1 - TRBD1 TRBV7-9 TGTGCCAGCAGCTTAGACGACAGGGTGAAGCAGTTCTTC CASSLDDRVKQFF
TRBJ2-7 - TRBD1 TRBV6-5 TGTGCCAGCAGTGAACAGGGGGCCCTGGACGAGCAGTACTTC CASSEQGALDEQYF
TRBJ2-5 - - TRBV28 TGTGCCAGCAGTGCGGACCTATCTCGAGGGGAGACCCAGTACTTC CASSADLSRGETQYF
TRBJ2-1 - - TRBV5-1 TGCGCCAGCAGCCCTAGACAGGTTTACAATGAGCAGTTCTTC CASSPRQVYNEQFF
TRBJ2-3 - - TRBV18 TGTGCCAGCTCACTGCGGCAGGGAGGCGCAGATACGCAGTATTTT CASSLRQGGADTQYF
TRBJ2-1 - TRBD2 TRBV7-6 TGTGCCAGCAGCTTATATTCCGGGACTAGCTCCCACAATGAGCAGTTCTTC CASSLYSGTSSHNEQFF
TRBJ1-1 - - TRBV28 TGTGCCAGCACCCGGGAGACTGAAGCTTTCTTT CASTRETEAFF
TRBJ2-3 - - TRBV7-2 TGTGCCAGCAGCTTTGTAAGCAGCGGACCTAGCACAGATACGCAGTATTTT CASSFVSSGPSTDTQYF
TRBJ1-5 - - TRBV28 TGTGCCAGCAGTTCTGGCAATAGCAATCAGCCCCAGCATTTT CASSSGNSNQPQHF
TRBJ1-2 once - TRBV28 TGTGCCAGCAGCCCTACTAACGGGGGTGGCTATGGCTACACCTTC CASSPTNGGGYGYTF
TRBJ2-5 - - TRBV10-3 TGTGCCATCAGCACATCGACAGACCAAGAGACCCAGTACTTC CAISTSTDQETQYF
TRBJ2-1 - TRBD2 TRBV11-2 TGTGCCAGCAGTCTTAGCGGGAGAAGTGGCTATGAGCAGTTCTTC CASSLSGRSGYEQFF
TRBJ2-5 once TRBD2 TRBV5-6 TGTGCCAGCAGCTTGGGTTTAGCGGGAGGATGGGAGACCCAGTACTTC CASSLGLAGGWETQYF
TRBJ2-3 - - TRBV28 TGTGCCAGCAGCACGGACAGGGGGCAAGCGGGAGGGATGACAGATACGCAGTATTTT CASSTDRGQAGGMTDTQYF
TRBJ2-3 - - TRBV20-1 TGCAGCCTCCTAGATACGCAGTATTTT CSLLDTQYF
TRBJ1-1 - - TRBV11-2 TGTGCCAGCAGCCTAGGGAGAGCGAACACTGAAGCTTTCTTT CASSLGRANTEAFF
TRBJ1-5 - - TRBV6-6 TGTGCCAGCAGTTACTCTGGGGCGAATCAGCCCCAGCATTTT CASSYSGANQPQHF
TRBJ1-5 - TRBD1 TRBV5-1 TGCGCCAGCAGCCCTCAGGGGGCCAGGGAGCAGCCCCAGCATTTT CASSPQGAREQPQHF
TRBJ2-3 - TRBD1 TRBV9 TGTGCCAGCAGCGGGACAGGGCTGGGGAGAGATACGCAGTATTTT CASSGTGLGRDTQYF
TRBJ2-7 - - TRBV7-9 TGTGCCAGCAGCTTACCCCCATACGAGCAGTACTTC CASSLPPYEQYF
TRBJ1-5 - TRBD1 TRBV28 TGTGCCAGCAGTTTTCTCGGGACAGGGGGTTATAGCAATCAGCCCCAGCATTTT CASSFLGTGGYSNQPQHF
TRBJ2-3 - - TRBV28 TGTGCCAGCAGCAGCCCGAGCGTAGATACGCAGTATTTT CASSSPSVDTQYF
TRBJ2-7 - - TRBV28 TGTGCCAGCACGGGGACGGGACTCTACGAGCAGTACTTC CASTGTGLYEQYF
TRBJ2-7 - TRBD2 TRBV27 TGTGCCAGCAGTCCAATGACTAGCGGGAACAACGAGCAGTACTTC CASSPMTSGNNEQYF
TRBJ2-1 - - TRBV7-3 TGTGCCAGCAGCTTAGGCTTCGCCAATGAGCAGTTCTTC CASSLGFANEQFF
TRBJ2-2 - TRBD1 TRBV2 TGTGCCAGCAGGGCTTTACAGGGGACCGGGGAGCTGTTTTTT CASRALQGTGELFF